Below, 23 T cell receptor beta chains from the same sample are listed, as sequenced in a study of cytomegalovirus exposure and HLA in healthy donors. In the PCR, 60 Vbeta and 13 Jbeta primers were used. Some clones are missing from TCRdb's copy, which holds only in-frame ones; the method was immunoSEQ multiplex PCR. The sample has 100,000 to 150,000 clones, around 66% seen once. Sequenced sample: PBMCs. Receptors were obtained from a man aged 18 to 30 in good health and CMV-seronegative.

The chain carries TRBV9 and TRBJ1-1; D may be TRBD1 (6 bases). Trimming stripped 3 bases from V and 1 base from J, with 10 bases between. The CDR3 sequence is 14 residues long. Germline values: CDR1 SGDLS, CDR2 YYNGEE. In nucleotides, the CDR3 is TGTGCCAGCAGCGAAGGGGGACGGAACACTGAAGCTTTCTTT. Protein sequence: CASSEGGRNTEAFF.

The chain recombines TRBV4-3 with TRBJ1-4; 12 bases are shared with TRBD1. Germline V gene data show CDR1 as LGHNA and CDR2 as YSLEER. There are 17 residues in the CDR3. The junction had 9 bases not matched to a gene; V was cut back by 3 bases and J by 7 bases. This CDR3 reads CASSHSGTGGRSEKLFF. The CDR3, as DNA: TGCGCCAGCAGCCACTCCGGGACAGGGGGCCGGAGTGAAAAACTGTTTTTT.

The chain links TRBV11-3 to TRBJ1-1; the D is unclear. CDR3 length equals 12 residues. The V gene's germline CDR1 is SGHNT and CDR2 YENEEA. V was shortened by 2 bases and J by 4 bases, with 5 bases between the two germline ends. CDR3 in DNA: TGTGCCAGCAGCTTAACCGGCACTGAAGCTTTCTTT. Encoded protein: CASSLTGTEAFF. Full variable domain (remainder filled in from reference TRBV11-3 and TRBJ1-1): EAGVVQSPRYKIIEKKQPVAFWCNPISGHNTLYWYLQNLGQGPELLIRYENEEAVDDSQLPKDRFSAERLKGVDSTLKIQPAELGDSAVYLCASSLTGTEAFFGQGTRLTVV.

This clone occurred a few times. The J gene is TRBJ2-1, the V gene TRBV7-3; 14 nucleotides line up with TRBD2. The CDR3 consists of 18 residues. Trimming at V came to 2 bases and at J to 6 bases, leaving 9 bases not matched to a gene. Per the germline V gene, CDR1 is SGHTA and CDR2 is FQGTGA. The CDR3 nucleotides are TGTGCCAGCAGCTTAGTCCCGGGACTAGCGGGGGCTTCCAATGAGCAGTTCTTC. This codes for CASSLVPGLAGASNEQFF.

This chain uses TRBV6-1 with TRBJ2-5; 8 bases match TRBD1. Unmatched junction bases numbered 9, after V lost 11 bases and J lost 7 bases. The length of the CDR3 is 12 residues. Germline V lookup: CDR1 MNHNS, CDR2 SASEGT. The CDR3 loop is CAGGRGQRTQYF. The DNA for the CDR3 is TGTGCCGGAGGCAGGGGGCAAAGGACCCAGTACTTC.

The CDR3, as DNA: TGTGCCATCAGTCCACGAAGAGACAGGGTTTTCACCGGGGAGCTGTTTTTT. Its translation: CAISPRRDRVFTGELFF. This sequence joins TRBV10-3 and TRBJ2-2; 7 bases align to TRBD1. After removal of 5 bases from V and 4 bases from J, the junction contained 13 bases not matched to a gene. Germline V gives CDR1 ENHRY, CDR2 SYGVKD. The CDR3 length is 17 residues.

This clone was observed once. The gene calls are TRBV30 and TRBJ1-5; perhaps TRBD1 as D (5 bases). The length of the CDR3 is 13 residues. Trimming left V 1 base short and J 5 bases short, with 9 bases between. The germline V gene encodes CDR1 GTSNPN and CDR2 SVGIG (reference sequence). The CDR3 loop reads CAWSDRRDQPQHF. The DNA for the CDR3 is TGTGCCTGGAGTGACCGCAGGGATCAGCCCCAGCATTTT.

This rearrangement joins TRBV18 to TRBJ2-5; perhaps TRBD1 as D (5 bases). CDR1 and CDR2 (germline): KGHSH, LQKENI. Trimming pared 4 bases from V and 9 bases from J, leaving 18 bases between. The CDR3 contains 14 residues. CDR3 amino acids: CASSLIVQEGAQYF. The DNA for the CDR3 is TGTGCCAGCTCACTAATAGTACAGGAAGGGGCCCAGTACTTC.

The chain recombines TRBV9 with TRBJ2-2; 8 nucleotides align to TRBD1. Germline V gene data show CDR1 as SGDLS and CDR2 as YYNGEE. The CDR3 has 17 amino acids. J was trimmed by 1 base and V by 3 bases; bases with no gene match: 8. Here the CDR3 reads CASSGVTGGWNTGELFF. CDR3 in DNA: TGTGCCAGCAGCGGAGTAACAGGGGGGTGGAACACCGGGGAGCTGTTTTTT.

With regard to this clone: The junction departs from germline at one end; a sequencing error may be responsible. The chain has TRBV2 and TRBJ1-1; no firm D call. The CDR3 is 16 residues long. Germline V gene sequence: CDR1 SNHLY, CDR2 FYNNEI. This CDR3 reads CARSDPRESLNTEAFF. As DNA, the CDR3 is TGTGCCCGCAGTGACCCTAGGGAGAGTTTGAACACTGAAGCTTTCTTT.

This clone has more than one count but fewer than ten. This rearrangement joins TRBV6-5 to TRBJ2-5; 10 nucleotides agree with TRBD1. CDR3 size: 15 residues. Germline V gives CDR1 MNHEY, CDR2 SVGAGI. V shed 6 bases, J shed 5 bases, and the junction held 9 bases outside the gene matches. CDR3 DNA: TGTGCCAGCAGCCGACAGGGGGCCTGGCGGGAGACCCAGTACTTC. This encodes CASSRQGAWRETQYF.

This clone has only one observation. The chain's CDR3 is CASSSGAGYEQYF. DNA of the CDR3: TGTGCCAGCAGCTCGGGCGCGGGCTACGAGCAGTACTTC. The rearrangement links TRBV5-6 to TRBJ2-7; tentative D call: TRBD2 (5 bases). The ends were cut back, 3 bases at V and 3 bases at J, with 10 bases in the middle. CDR3 size: 13 residues. Germline assignment: CDR1 SGHDT and CDR2 YYEEEE.

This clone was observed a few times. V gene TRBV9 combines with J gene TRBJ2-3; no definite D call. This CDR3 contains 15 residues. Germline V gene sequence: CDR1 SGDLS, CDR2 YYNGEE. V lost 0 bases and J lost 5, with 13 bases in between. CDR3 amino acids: CASSVVPIAGDTQYF. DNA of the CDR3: TGTGCCAGCAGCGTAGTTCCGATAGCTGGAGATACGCAGTATTTT.

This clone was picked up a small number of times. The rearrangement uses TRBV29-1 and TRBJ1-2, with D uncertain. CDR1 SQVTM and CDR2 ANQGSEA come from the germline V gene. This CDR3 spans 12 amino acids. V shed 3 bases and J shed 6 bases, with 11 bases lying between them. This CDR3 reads CSVDPGGNGYTF. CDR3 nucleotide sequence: TGCAGCGTTGACCCGGGCGGGAATGGCTACACCTTC.

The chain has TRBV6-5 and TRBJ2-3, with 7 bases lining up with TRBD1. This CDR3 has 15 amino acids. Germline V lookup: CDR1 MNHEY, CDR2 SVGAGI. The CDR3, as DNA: TGTCCCACCAGACAGGGTGAAATGTCGGCAGATACGCAGTATTTT. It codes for CPTRQGEMSADTQYF.

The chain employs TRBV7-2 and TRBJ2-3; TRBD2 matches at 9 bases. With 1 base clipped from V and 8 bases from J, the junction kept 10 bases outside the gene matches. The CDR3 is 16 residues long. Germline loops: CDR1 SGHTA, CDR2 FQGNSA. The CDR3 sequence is CASSLGLAEGLGTQYF. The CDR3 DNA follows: TGTGCCAGCAGCTTAGGACTAGCGGAGGGATTAGGTACGCAGTATTTT.

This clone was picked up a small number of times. CDR3 nucleotides: TGTGCCAGCAGAGTGGGGGGACAGGCTGTCGGGGAGCTGTTTTTT. Its protein product is CASRVGGQAVGELFF. This rearrangement joins TRBV6-1 to TRBJ2-2, with 8 bases fitting TRBD1. The CDR3 runs to 15 residues. Germline V CDR1 and CDR2: MNHNS, SASEGT. Germline trimming cut 6 bases from V and 7 bases from J; bases unmatched to any gene: 10.

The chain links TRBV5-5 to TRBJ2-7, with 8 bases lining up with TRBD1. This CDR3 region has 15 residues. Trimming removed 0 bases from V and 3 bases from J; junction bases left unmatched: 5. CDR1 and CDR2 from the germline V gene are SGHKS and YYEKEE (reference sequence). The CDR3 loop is CASSLVSGQGYEQYF. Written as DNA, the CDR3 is TGTGCCAGCAGCTTGGTTAGCGGACAGGGCTACGAGCAGTACTTC.

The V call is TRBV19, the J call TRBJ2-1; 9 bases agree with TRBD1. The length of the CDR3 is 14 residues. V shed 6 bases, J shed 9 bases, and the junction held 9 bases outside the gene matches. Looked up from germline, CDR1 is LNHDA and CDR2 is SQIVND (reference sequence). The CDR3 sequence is CASRIQGATGEQFF. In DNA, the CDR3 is TGTGCCAGTAGGATACAGGGGGCCACAGGTGAGCAGTTCTTC.

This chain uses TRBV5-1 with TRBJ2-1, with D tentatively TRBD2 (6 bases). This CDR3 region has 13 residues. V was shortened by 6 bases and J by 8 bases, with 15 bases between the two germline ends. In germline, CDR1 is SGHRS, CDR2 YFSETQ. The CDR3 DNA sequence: TGCGCCAGCAAGTTTTTATCGGGGGATGAGCAGTTCTTC. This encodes CASKFLSGDEQFF.

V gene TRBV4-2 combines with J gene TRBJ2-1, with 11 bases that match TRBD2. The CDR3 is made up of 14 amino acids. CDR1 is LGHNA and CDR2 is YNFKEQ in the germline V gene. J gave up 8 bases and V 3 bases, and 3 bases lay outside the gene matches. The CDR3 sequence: CASSHTSGRDEQFF. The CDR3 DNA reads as TGTGCCAGCAGCCATACTAGCGGGAGAGATGAGCAGTTCTTC.

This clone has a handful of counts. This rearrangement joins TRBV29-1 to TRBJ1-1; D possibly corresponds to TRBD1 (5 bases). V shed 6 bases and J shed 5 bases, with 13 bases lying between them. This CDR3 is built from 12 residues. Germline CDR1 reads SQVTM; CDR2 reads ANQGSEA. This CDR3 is CSVHQGRTEAFF. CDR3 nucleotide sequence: TGCAGCGTACACCAGGGTAGGACTGAAGCTTTCTTT.

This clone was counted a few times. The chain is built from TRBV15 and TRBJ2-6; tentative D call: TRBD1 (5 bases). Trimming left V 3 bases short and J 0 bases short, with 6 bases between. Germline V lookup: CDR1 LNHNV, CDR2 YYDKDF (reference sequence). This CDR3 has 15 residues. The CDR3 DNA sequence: TGTGCCACCAGCAGGCAGGGCTCTGGGGCCAACGTCCTGACTTTC. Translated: CATSRQGSGANVLTF.